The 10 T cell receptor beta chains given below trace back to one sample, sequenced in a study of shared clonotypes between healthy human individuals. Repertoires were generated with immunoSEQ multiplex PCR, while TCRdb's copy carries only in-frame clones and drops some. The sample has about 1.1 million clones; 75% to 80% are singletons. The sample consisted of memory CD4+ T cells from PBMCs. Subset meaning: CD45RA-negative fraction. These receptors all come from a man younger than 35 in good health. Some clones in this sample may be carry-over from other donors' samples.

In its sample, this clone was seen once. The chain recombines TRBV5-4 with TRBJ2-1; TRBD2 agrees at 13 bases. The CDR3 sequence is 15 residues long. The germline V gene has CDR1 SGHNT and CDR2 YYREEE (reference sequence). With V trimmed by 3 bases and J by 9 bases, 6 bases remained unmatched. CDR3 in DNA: TGTGCCAGCAGCTCGGGGACTAGCGGGAAGATTGAGCAGTTCTTC. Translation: CASSSGTSGKIEQFF.

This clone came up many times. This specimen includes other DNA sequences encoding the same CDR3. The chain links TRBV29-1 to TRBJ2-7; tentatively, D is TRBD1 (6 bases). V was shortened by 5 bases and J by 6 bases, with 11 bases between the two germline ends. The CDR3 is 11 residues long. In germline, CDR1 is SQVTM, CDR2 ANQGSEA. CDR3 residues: CSVRAGAEQYF. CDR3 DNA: TGCAGCGTTCGAGCAGGGGCCGAGCAGTACTTC.

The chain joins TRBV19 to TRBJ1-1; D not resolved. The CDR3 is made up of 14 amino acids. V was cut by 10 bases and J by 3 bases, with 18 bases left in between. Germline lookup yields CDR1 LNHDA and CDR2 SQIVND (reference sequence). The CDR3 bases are TGTGCCACCACCTGGGCGGCCGGGCACACTGAAGCTTTCTTT. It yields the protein CATTWAAGHTEAFF.

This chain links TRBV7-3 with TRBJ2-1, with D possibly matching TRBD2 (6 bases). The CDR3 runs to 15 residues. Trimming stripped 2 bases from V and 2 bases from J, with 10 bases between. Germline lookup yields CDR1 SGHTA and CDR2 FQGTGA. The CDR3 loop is CASSLLATAYNEQFF. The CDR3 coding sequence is TGTGCCAGCAGCTTACTAGCGACCGCCTACAATGAGCAGTTCTTC.

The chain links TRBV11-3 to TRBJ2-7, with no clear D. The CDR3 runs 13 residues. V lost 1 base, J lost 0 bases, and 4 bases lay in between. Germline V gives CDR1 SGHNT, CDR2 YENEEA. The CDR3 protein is CASSLGISYEQYF. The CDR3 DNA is TGTGCCAGCAGCTTAGGCATCTCCTACGAGCAGTACTTC.

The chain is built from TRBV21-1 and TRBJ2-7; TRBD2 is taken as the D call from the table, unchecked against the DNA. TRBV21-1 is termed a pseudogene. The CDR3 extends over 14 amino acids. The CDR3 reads CASTSRDRPYEQYF. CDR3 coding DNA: TGTGCCAGCACGTCGAGGGATAGACCCTACGAGCAGTACTTC.

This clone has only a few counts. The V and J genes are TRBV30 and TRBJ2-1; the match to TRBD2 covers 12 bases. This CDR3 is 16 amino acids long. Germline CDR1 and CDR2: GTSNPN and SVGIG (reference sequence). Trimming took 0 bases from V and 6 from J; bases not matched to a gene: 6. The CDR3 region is CAWSVSPSGRVNEQFF. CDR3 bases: TGTGCCTGGAGTGTATCGCCTAGCGGGAGGGTCAATGAGCAGTTCTTC. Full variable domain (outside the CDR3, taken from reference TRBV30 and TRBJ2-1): SQTIHQWPATLVQPVGSPLSLECTVEGTSNPNLYWYRQAAGRGLQLLFYSVGIGQISSEVPQNLSASRPQDRQFILSSKKLLLSDSGFYLCAWSVSPSGRVNEQFFGPGTRLTVL.

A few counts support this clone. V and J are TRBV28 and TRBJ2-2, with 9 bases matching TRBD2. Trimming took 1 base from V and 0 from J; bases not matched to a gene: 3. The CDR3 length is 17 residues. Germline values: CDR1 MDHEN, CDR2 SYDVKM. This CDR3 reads CASSLSLAGSNTGELFF. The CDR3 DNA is TGTGCCAGCAGTTTATCTCTAGCGGGATCGAACACCGGGGAGCTGTTTTTT.

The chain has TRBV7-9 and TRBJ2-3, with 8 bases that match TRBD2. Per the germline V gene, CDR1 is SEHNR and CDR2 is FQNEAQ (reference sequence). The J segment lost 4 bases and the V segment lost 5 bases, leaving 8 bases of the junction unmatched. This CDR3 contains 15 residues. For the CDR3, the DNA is TGTGCCAGCAGCCCACCCGGGACTAGATCAGATACGCAGTATTTT. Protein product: CASSPPGTRSDTQYF.

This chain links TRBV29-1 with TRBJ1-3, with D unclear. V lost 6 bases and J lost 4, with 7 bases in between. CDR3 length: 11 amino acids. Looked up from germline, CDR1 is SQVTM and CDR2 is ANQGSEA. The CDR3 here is CSVRVGNTIYF. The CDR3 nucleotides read TGCAGCGTGCGAGTGGGAAACACCATATATTTT.